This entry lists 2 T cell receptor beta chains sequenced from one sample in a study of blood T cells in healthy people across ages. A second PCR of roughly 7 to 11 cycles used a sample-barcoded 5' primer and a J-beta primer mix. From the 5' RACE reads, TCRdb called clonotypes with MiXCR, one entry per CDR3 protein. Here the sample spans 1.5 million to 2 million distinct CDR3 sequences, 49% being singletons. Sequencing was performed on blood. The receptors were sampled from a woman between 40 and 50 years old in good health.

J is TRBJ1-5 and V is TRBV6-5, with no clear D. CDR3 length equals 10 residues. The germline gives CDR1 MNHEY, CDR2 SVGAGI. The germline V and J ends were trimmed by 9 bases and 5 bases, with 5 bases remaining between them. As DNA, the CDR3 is TGTGCCAGAAATTATCAGCCCCAGCATTTT. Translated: CARNYQPQHF.

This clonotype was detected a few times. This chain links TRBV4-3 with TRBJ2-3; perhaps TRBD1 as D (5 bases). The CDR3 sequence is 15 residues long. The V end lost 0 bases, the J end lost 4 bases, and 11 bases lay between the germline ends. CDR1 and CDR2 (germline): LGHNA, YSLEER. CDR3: CASSQDHVRADTQYF. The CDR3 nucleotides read TGCGCCAGCAGCCAAGATCACGTCAGGGCAGATACGCAGTATTTT.